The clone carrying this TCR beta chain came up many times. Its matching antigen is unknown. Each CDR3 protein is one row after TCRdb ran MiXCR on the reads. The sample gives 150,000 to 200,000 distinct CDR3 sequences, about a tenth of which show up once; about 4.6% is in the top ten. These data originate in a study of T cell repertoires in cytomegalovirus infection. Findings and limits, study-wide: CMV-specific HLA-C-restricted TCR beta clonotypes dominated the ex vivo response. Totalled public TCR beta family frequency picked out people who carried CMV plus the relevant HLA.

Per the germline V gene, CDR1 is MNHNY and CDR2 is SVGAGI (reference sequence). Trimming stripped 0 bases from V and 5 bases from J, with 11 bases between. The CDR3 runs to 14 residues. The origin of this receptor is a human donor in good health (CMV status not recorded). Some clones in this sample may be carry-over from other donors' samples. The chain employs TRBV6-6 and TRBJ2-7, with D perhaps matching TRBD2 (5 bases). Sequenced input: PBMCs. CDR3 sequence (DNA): TGTGCCAGCAGTTACTCCTTGGAGGCCCACGAGCAGTACTTC. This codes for CASSYSLEAHEQYF.